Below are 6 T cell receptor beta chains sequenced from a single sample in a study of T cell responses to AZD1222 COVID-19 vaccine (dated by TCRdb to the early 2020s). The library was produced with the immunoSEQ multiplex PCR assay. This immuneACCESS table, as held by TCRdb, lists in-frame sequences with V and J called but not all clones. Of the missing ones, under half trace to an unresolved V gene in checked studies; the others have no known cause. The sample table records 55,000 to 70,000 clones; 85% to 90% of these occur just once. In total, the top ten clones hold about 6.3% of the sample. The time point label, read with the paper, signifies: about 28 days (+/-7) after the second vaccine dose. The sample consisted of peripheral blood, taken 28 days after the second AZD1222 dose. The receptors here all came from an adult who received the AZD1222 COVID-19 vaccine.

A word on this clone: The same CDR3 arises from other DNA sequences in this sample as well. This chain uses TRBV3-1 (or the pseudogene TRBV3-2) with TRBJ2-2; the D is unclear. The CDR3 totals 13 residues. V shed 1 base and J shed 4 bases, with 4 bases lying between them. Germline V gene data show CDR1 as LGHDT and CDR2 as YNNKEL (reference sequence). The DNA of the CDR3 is TGTGCCAGCAGCCAAGTCGGCACCGGGGAGCTGTTTTTT. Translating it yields CASSQVGTGELFF.

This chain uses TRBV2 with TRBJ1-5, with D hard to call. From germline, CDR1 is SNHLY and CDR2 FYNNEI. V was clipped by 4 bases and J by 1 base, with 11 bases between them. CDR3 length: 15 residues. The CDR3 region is CASSADKGSNQPQHF. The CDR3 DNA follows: TGTGCCAGCAGTGCCGACAAAGGGAGCAATCAGCCCCAGCATTTT.

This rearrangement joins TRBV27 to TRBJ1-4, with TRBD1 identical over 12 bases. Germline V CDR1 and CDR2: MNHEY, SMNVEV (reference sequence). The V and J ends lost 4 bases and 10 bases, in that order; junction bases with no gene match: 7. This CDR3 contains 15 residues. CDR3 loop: CASSSTGTGGGKLFF. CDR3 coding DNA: TGTGCCAGCAGTTCCACCGGGACAGGGGGCGGAAAACTGTTTTTT. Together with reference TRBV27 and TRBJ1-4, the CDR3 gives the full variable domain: EAQVTQNPRYLITVTGKKLTVTCSQNMNHEYMSWYRQDPGLGLRQIYYSMNVEVTDKGDVPEGYKVSRKEKRNFPLILESPSPNQTSLYFCASSSTGTGGGKLFFGSGTQLSVL.

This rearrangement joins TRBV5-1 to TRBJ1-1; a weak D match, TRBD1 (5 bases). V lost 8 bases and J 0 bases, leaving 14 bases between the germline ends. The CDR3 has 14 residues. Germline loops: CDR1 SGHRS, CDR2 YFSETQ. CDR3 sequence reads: CASQGGGLNTEAFF. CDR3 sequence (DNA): TGCGCCAGTCAGGGTGGGGGATTGAACACTGAAGCTTTCTTT.

CDR3 nucleotide sequence: TGCGCCAGCAGCTTGGCCGGGACACTGAACACTGAAGCTTTCTTT. It specifies CASSLAGTLNTEAFF. The chain combines TRBV5-1 with TRBJ1-1; tentatively, D is TRBD1 (6 bases). There are 15 residues in the CDR3. Germline V gene sequence: CDR1 SGHRS, CDR2 YFSETQ. V dropped 0 bases and J dropped 0 bases, with 9 bases sitting between them.

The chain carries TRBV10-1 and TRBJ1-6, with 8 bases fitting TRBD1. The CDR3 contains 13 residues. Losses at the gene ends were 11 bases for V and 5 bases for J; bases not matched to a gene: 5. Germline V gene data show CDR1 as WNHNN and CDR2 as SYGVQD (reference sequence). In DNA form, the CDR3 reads TGCGCCGGTGGACAGGGCAATAATTCACCCCTCCACTTT. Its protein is CAGGQGNNSPLHF.